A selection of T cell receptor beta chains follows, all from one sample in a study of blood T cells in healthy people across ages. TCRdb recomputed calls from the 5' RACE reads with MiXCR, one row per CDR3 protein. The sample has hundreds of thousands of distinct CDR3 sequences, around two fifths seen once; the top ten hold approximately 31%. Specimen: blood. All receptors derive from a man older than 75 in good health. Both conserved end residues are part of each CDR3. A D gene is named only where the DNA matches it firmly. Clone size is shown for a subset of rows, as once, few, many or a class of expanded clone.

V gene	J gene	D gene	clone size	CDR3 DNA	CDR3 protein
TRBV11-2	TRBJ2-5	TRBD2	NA	TGTGCCAGCAGTTCTCTTCGCGGGAGACAAGAGACCCAGTACTTC	CASSSLRGRQETQYF
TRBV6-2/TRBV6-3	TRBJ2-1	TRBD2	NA	TGTGCCAGCGTCAGAGATCAGGGAGTAGCGGGGTCCCTCTCCTACAATGAGCAGTTCTTC	CASVRDQGVAGSLSYNEQFF
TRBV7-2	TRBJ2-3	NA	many	TGTGCCAGCAGCTTCCATCGCACAGATACGCAGTATTTT	CASSFHRTDTQYF
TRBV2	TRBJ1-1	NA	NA	TGTGCCAGCAGTCCCCGGCCAGGGGCCAGCATGAACACTGAAGCTTTCTTT	CASSPRPGASMNTEAFF
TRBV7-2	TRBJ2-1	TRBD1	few	TGTGCCAGCAGCTCGACAGGGACCAATGAGCAGTTCTTC	CASSSTGTNEQFF
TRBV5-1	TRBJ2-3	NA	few	TGCGCCAGCAGCGCCAGGGCCTCGAGCACAGATACGCAGTATTTT	CASSARASSTDTQYF
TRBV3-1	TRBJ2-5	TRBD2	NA	TGTGCCAGCCAGGGGACTAGCGTGACCCAGTACTTC	CASQGTSVTQYF
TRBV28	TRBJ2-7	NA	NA	TGTGCAGTGGACCGTAACTCCTACGAGCAGTACTTC	CAVDRNSYEQYF
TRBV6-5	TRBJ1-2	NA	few	TGTGCCAGTCAGGCCCGGACAGAGAACTATGGCTACACCTTC	CASQARTENYGYTF
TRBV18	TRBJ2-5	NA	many	TGTGCCAGCTCACCACCCTGGGGTCTATACCAAGAGACCCAGTACTTC	CASSPPWGLYQETQYF
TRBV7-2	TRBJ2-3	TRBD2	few	TGTGCCAGCAGCTTATGGCTAGCCGGGGGGGATACGCAGTATTTT	CASSLWLAGGDTQYF
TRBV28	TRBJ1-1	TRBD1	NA	TGTGCCACTCGGACAGGATCGAACACTGAAGCTTTCTTT	CATRTGSNTEAFF
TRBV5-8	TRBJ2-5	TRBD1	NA	TGTGCCAGCAGCTTTGGACAGGGGGGGCAAGAGACCCAGTACTTC	CASSFGQGGQETQYF
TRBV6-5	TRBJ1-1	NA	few	TGTGCCAGCAGTAATATGGGGGCCCGGATGAACACTGAAGCTTTCTTT	CASSNMGARMNTEAFF
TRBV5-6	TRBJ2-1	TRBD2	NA	TGTGCCAGCAGCCTGGGACTAGCGGGAGAGAATGAGCAGTTCTTC	CASSLGLAGENEQFF
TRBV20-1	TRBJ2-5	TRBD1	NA	TGCAGTGCTAGGTGGGACAGGGGATTAAAGACCCAGTACTTC	CSARWDRGLKTQYF
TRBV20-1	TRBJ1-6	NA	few	TGCAGTGCTAGAGATCCGGCCGGTAGGGGATCACCCCTCCACTTT	CSARDPAGRGSPLHF
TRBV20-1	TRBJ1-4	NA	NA	TGCAGCGCCACTAAATCGACGGTAGAAAAACTGTTTTTT	CSATKSTVEKLFF
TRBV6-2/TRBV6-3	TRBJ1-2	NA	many	TGTGCCAGCAGTTACGATCAGCTAAACTATGGCTACACCTTC	CASSYDQLNYGYTF
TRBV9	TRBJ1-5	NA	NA	TGTGCCAGCAGTACGGGGGGCCGGAGCAATCAGCCCCAGCATTTT	CASSTGGRSNQPQHF
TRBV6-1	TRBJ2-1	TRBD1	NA	TGTGCCAGCGAGCCCATGGACAGGGGACCCTACAATGAGCAGTTCTTC	CASEPMDRGPYNEQFF
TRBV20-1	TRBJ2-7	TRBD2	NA	TGCAGTGCCCCCCCAAGCGGGAGTGTTTACGAGCAGTACTTC	CSAPPSGSVYEQYF
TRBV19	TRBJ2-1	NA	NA	TGTGCCAGTAGTTTCGGGGACACAAACAATGAGCAGTTCTTC	CASSFGDTNNEQFF
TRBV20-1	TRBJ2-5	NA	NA	TGCAGTGCTAGAGATCCCCTTAGCATCCAAGAGACCCAGTACTTC	CSARDPLSIQETQYF
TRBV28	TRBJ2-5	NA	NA	TGTACCAGCAGGGTCCAAGAGACCCAGTACTTC	CTSRVQETQYF
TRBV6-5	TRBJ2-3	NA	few	TGTGCCAGCAGTTATGGGGGGAGGTCTAGCACAGATACGCAGTATTTT	CASSYGGRSSTDTQYF
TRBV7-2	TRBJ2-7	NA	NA	TGTGCCAGCAGCTTAGCGCAGGCAGGGACCTACGAGCAGTACTTC	CASSLAQAGTYEQYF
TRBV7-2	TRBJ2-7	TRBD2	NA	TGTGCCAGCAGCTTAGCGACTAGCGGGGGTGTCTCCTACGAGCAGTACTTC	CASSLATSGGVSYEQYF
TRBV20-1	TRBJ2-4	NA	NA	TGCAGTGCTAGGGGCCAGTTGCGGGTGACAGGAAACATTCAGTACTTC	CSARGQLRVTGNIQYF
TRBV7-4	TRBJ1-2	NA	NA	TGTGCCAGCAGCTTAGTCGGGACACCACTAGACTATGGCTACACCTTC	CASSLVGTPLDYGYTF
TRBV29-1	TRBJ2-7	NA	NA	TGCAGCGTTGAAGAGACGGGGCCCTACGAGCAGTACTTC	CSVEETGPYEQYF
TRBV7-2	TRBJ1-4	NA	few	TGTGCCAGCAGCCCATACGGGGGTAATGAAAAACTGTTTTTT	CASSPYGGNEKLFF
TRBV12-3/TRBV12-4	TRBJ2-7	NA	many	TGTGCCAGCAGCCTTATGCCGACCTCCTACGAGCAGTACTTC	CASSLMPTSYEQYF
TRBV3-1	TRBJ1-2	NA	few	TGTGCCAGCAGCCTGCGGACGGCGGGGGGTTTTTATGGCTACACCTTC	CASSLRTAGGFYGYTF
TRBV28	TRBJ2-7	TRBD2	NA	TGTGCCAGCAGTGGTCCCCTTGGAGCGGGGTTGATCGACGAGCAGTACTTC	CASSGPLGAGLIDEQYF
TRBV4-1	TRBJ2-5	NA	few	TGCGCCAGCAGCCCGTCAGGGCCAGAGACCCAGTACTTC	CASSPSGPETQYF
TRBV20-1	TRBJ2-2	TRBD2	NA	TGCAGTGTCAAGCGCCTAGCGGGCAATTTCGGGGAGCTGTTTTTT	CSVKRLAGNFGELFF
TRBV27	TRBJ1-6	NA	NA	TGTGCCAGCAGTTTATATGTCGGGGAACGAAGTTCACCCCTCCACTTT	CASSLYVGERSSPLHF
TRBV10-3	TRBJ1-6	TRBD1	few	TGTGCCATCCAGGGGGATAATTCACCCCTCCACTTT	CAIQGDNSPLHF
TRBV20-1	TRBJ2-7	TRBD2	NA	TGCAGTGCTAGTTTCCTAGCGGGGTACGAGCAGTACTTC	CSASFLAGYEQYF
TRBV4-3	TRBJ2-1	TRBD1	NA	TGCGCCAGCAGCCAAGATAAGGGACAGGTCTACAATGAGCAGTTCTTC	CASSQDKGQVYNEQFF